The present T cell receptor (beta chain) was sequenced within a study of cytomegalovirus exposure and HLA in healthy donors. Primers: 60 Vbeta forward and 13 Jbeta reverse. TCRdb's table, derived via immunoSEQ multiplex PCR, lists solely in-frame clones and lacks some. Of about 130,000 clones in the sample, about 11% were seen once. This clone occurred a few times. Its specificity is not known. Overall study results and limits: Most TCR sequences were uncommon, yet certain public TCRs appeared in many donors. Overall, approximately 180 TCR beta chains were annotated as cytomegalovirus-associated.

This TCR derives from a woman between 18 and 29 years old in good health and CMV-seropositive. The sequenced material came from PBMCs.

The CDR3 loop reads CASLRDYGYTF. In DNA form, the CDR3 reads TGTGCCTCCCTCCGGGACTATGGCTACACCTTC. V gene TRBV30 combines with J gene TRBJ1-2; the D is unclear. CDR1 GTSNPN and CDR2 SVGIG come from the germline V gene (reference sequence). The CDR3 totals 11 residues. V lost 7 bases to trimming and J lost 3 bases, with 9 bases between them.